This entry lists 17 T cell receptor beta chains sequenced from one sample in a study of cytomegalovirus exposure and HLA in healthy donors. Primers included in the PCR were 60 Vbeta and 13 Jbeta primers. Produced via immunoSEQ multiplex PCR; TCRdb's table is partial and in-frame only. The repertoire has approximately 140,000 clones, over 60% of them found once; the top ten carry about 13%. The sample taken for sequencing was PBMCs. The origin of the receptors is a man aged 40-49 years in good health and CMV-seropositive.

This clone was found a few times. The V gene is TRBV10-1, the J gene TRBJ2-2, with D maybe TRBD1 (6 bases). Germline V gives CDR1 WNHNN, CDR2 SYGVQD (reference sequence). Trimming left V 6 bases short and J 5 bases short, with 13 bases between. The CDR3 loop spans 14 amino acids. The CDR3 loop reads CASSPGTKTGELFF. The CDR3 DNA reads as TGCGCCAGCAGCCCCGGGACAAAAACCGGGGAGCTGTTTTTT.

The V call is TRBV6-5, the J call TRBJ1-2, with 7 bases aligning to TRBD1. Germline trimming cut 6 bases from V and 8 bases from J; bases unmatched to any gene: 6. The germline gives CDR1 MNHEY, CDR2 SVGAGI. The CDR3 contains 12 residues. Here the CDR3 reads CASRPHRGGYTF. CDR3 coding DNA: TGTGCCAGCAGACCCCACAGGGGCGGCTACACCTTC.

This chain uses TRBV7-2 with TRBJ2-7; TRBD2 agrees at 11 bases. Germline values: CDR1 SGHTA, CDR2 FQGNSA. The V and J ends lost 5 bases and 2 bases, in that order; junction bases with no gene match: 5. The CDR3 spans 15 residues. The CDR3 loop is CASSPGLAVAYEQYF. As DNA, the CDR3 is TGTGCCAGCAGCCCGGGACTAGCGGTAGCCTACGAGCAGTACTTC.

This clone turned up a few times. The chain has TRBV4-1 and TRBJ2-7, with 8 nucleotides matching TRBD2. The length of the CDR3 is 15 residues. The germline V gene has CDR1 MGHRA and CDR2 YSYEKL. Unmatched junction bases numbered 9, after V lost 3 bases and J lost 5 bases. CDR3 bases: TGCGCCAGCAGCCACCGAGCGGGAGACAGTAACGAGCAGTACTTC. Translating it yields CASSHRAGDSNEQYF.

V gene TRBV27 combines with J gene TRBJ1-5, with a possible D match to TRBD1 (6 bases). Germline V lookup: CDR1 MNHEY, CDR2 SMNVEV (reference sequence). The CDR3 spans 14 residues. V lost 3 bases and J 2 bases, leaving 8 bases between the germline ends. The CDR3 sequence: CASSFAGGNQPQHF. CDR3 sequence (DNA): TGTGCCAGCAGTTTTGCAGGGGGCAATCAGCCCCAGCATTTT.

The chain employs TRBV9 and TRBJ2-1, with D possibly being TRBD2 (6 bases). V dropped 0 bases and J dropped 6 bases, with 16 bases sitting between them. In germline, CDR1 is SGDLS, CDR2 YYNGEE. There are 16 residues in the CDR3. The CDR3 here is CASSVVGAGSLNEQFF. DNA for the CDR3: TGTGCCAGCAGCGTAGTGGGAGCGGGTTCCCTCAATGAGCAGTTCTTC.

The chain employs TRBV15 and TRBJ2-7; 8 bases agree with TRBD1. CDR3 length: 14 residues. Germline values: CDR1 LNHNV, CDR2 YYDKDF (reference sequence). V dropped 5 bases and J dropped 2; count of bases not matched to a gene: 5. Written as DNA, the CDR3 is TGTGCCACCAGCGCTAGGACAGGGACCTACGAGCAGTACTTC. The encoded protein is CATSARTGTYEQYF.

The chain carries TRBV15 and TRBJ2-7; D gene unclear. The length of the CDR3 is 15 residues. Germline CDR1 reads LNHNV; CDR2 reads YYDKDF (reference sequence). Trimming pared 0 bases from V and 4 bases from J, leaving 13 bases between. The CDR3, as DNA: TGTGCCACCAGCAGAGAATCGGTGGTCCGATACGAGCAGTACTTC. Protein product: CATSRESVVRYEQYF.

The rearrangement uses TRBV6-5 and TRBJ1-6; no clear D gene. Germline V lookup: CDR1 MNHEY, CDR2 SVGAGI. V gave up 4 bases and J gave up 10 bases, with 8 bases separating them. The CDR3 extends over 12 amino acids. The CDR3 protein is CASSSGRSPLHF. The CDR3, as DNA: TGTGCCAGCAGTTCCGGGAGGTCACCCCTCCACTTT.

A word on this clone: Germline and junction disagree at one end, which may indicate a read error. The V call is TRBV9, the J call TRBJ2-4, with 8 bases identical to TRBD2. In germline, CDR1 is SGDLS, CDR2 YYNGEE. The CDR3 is 14 amino acids. This chain's CDR3 is CASSARGLENSQYF. Here the CDR3 DNA reads TGTGCCAGCAGCGCCCGGGGACTAGAAAACAGTCAGTACTTC.

This chain joins TRBV15 and TRBJ2-2; 12 bases agree with TRBD2. J gave up 11 bases and V 1 base, and 8 bases lay outside the gene matches. The CDR3 runs 16 residues. Germline V CDR1 and CDR2: LNHNV, YYDKDF (reference sequence). The CDR3 nucleotides read TGTGCCACCAGCAGAGCTAGACTAGCGGGAGCGGGAGAGCTGTTTTTT. Protein: CATSRARLAGAGELFF.

The chain joins TRBV30 to TRBJ2-5; 9 bases align to TRBD2. The end of the DNA is better explained by TRBJ2-7, so the J call may be wrong. Germline V gene lookup returns CDR1 GTSNPN and CDR2 SVGIG (reference sequence). CDR3 length: 19 residues. CDR3 amino acids: CAWDIEFSLNAAGGPEQYF. The CDR3 nucleotides read TGTGCCTGGGACATTGAATTCTCGCTGAATGCGGCGGGAGGGCCCGAGCAGTACTTC.

CDR3 amino acids: CASSLINEAFF. In DNA form, the CDR3 reads TGTGCCAGCAGCTTAATTAATGAAGCTTTCTTT. The chain uses TRBV7-2 and TRBJ1-1; unclear D gene. The CDR3 sequence is 11 residues long. Germline lookup yields CDR1 SGHTA and CDR2 FQGNSA. The ends were cut back, 2 bases at V and 7 bases at J, with 5 bases in the middle.

This clone was counted a few times. The chain has TRBV7-9 and TRBJ1-3; a possible D gene is TRBD1 (6 bases). The germline gives CDR1 SEHNR, CDR2 FQNEAQ (reference sequence). This CDR3 comprises 16 residues. V shed 2 bases and J shed 1 base, with 12 bases lying between them. The CDR3 coding sequence is TGTGCCAGCAGCTTATTGGGGGCGGATTCTGGAAACACCATATATTTT. Protein product: CASSLLGADSGNTIYF.

The chain recombines TRBV28 with TRBJ1-1, with D unclear. This CDR3 region has 14 residues. V lost 7 bases and J 1 base, leaving 13 bases between the germline ends. CDR1 is MDHEN, CDR2 SYDVKM, per germline. In DNA, the CDR3 is TGTGCCAGCACCCCTAGTCCCCGGAACACTGAAGCTTTCTTT. This codes for CASTPSPRNTEAFF.

The chain has TRBV13 and TRBJ2-7; 11 bases map to TRBD1. J lost 2 bases, V lost 5 bases, and 17 bases had no gene match. The CDR3 length is 19 residues. Germline V gives CDR1 PRHDT, CDR2 FYEKMQ (reference sequence). CDR3 loop: CASSNQAGQGVQVTYEQYF. CDR3 in DNA: TGTGCCAGCAGCAATCAGGCGGGACAGGGGGTGCAGGTCACCTACGAGCAGTACTTC.

The chain couples TRBV23-1 to TRBJ2-4, with 7 positions matching TRBD2. TRBV23-1 is known as an ORF, though its function is uncertain. Trimming removed 0 bases from V and 5 bases from J; junction bases left unmatched: 10. CDR3 length equals 17 residues. The CDR3 region has the DNA TGCGCCAGCAGTCAATCGAGTGGGTCCGCGGGGGAAAACATTCAGTACTTC. Its protein is CASSQSSGSAGENIQYF.